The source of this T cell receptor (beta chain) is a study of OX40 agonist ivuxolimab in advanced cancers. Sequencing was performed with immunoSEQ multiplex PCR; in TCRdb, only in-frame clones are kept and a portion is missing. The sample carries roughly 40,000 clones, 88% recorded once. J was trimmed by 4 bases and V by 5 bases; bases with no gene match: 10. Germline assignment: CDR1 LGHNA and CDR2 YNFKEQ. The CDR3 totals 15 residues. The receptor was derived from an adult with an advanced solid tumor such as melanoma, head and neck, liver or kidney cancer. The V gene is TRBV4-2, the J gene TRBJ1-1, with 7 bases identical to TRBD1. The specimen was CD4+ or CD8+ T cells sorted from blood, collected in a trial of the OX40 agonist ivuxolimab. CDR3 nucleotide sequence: TGTGCCAGCAGCGAGGGGAGGGGGCTGGGCACTGAAGCTTTCTTT. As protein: CASSEGRGLGTEAFF.